The 9 T cell receptor beta chains below come from one sample, sequenced in a study of blood T cell repertoires in COVID-19. Profiled with immunoSEQ multiplex PCR; TCRdb holds only in-frame clones, not every one. Of 180,000 or so clones detected, roughly nine tenths appear once; the ten largest clones hold 0.99%. Specimen: peripheral blood. The receptors come from a man between 18 and 29 years old with acute or convalescent COVID-19.

The rearrangement links TRBV7-9 to TRBJ1-5; D is uncertain. This CDR3 is built from 12 residues. Germline CDR1 and CDR2: SEHNR and FQNEAQ (reference sequence). V dropped 6 bases and J dropped 5 bases, with 8 bases sitting between them. Written as DNA, the CDR3 is TGTGCCAGCAGTTTAACAGATCAGCCCCAGCATTTT. It codes for CASSLTDQPQHF.

Written as DNA, the CDR3 is TGTGCCAGCAGCTTGGCCGGGGGCACCGGGGAGCTGTTTTTT. It codes for CASSLAGGTGELFF. The chain is built from TRBV5-4 and TRBJ2-2, with TRBD2 as a possible D gene (6 bases). Trimming pared 0 bases from V and 4 bases from J, leaving 7 bases between. The CDR3 has 14 amino acids. The germline V gene encodes CDR1 SGHNT and CDR2 YYREEE (reference sequence).

The chain links TRBV24-1 to TRBJ2-2, with TRBD1 identical over 8 bases. CDR1 and CDR2 (germline): KGHDR, SFDVKD. The CDR3 extends over 18 amino acids. The trim removed 1 base at V and 1 base at J, leaving 7 bases unmatched. This CDR3 is CATSDFRTGFLNTGELFF. DNA for the CDR3: TGTGCCACCAGTGATTTTAGGACAGGGTTTTTGAACACCGGGGAGCTGTTTTTT.

CDR3: CASKPGQGFTEAFF. For the CDR3, the DNA is TGTGCCAGCAAACCGGGACAGGGGTTCACTGAAGCTTTCTTT. The chain has TRBV27 and TRBJ1-1, with TRBD1 identical over 10 bases. Germline V CDR1 and CDR2: MNHEY, SMNVEV (reference sequence). This CDR3 has 14 residues. J lost 4 bases, V lost 7 bases, and 6 bases had no gene match.

In this sample, this clone turned up a few times. V and J are TRBV6-5 and TRBJ1-2; D is possibly TRBD1 (6 bases). This CDR3 comprises 15 residues. The germline V gene encodes CDR1 MNHEY and CDR2 SVGAGI. Trimming removed 7 bases from V and 3 bases from J, with 18 bases in between. CDR3 sequence (DNA): TGTGCCAGCAAAGCCCCGGGACACCGGGACTATGGCTACACCTTC. Its translation is CASKAPGHRDYGYTF.

The chain combines TRBV27 with TRBJ2-1; possibly TRBD2 for D (6 bases). The CDR3 runs 14 residues. Germline V gene sequence: CDR1 MNHEY, CDR2 SMNVEV (reference sequence). V dropped 5 bases and J dropped 3 bases, with 11 bases sitting between them. This CDR3 is CASSRGSHYNEQFF. CDR3 bases: TGTGCCAGCAGTCGGGGGAGCCACTACAATGAGCAGTTCTTC.

This clone was detected only once. The chain uses TRBV2 and TRBJ2-3; D perhaps matches TRBD1 (5 bases). Germline V gives CDR1 SNHLY, CDR2 FYNNEI. V was trimmed by 4 bases and J by 2 bases, leaving 19 bases between them. The CDR3 consists of 17 residues. Here the CDR3 reads CASSGPLGQGNTDTQYF. As DNA, the CDR3 is TGTGCCAGCAGTGGCCCCCTCGGCCAGGGAAACACAGATACGCAGTATTTT.

In this sample, this clone turned up once. V is TRBV9 and J is TRBJ1-2; TRBD1 matches at 8 bases. Trimming cost V 3 bases and J 6 bases; bases outside gene matches: 10. The V gene's germline CDR1 is SGDLS and CDR2 YYNGEE. The CDR3 totals 15 residues. The CDR3 coding sequence is TGTGCCAGCAGCGAGGAAGGGACAGGCGTAAATGGCTACACCTTC. As protein: CASSEEGTGVNGYTF. The variable domain in full, with the rest retrieved from reference TRBV9 and TRBJ1-2, is DSGVTQTPKHLITATGQRVTLRCSPRSGDLSVYWYQQSLDQGLQFLIQYYNGEERAKGNILERFSAQQFPDLHSELNLSSLELGDSALYFCASSEEGTGVNGYTFGSGTRLTVV.

The rearrangement uses TRBV24-1 and TRBJ2-1, with TRBD2 identical over 11 bases. The CDR3 length is 15 residues. Per the germline V gene, CDR1 is KGHDR and CDR2 is SFDVKD. V dropped 5 bases and J dropped 1; count of bases not matched to a gene: 0. Written as DNA, the CDR3 is TGTGCCACCAGTGCTAGCGGGGGGTCCTACAATGAGCAGTTCTTC. This gives the protein CATSASGGSYNEQFF.